This record concerns one TCR beta chain sequence. What it binds is unknown. V shed 3 bases and J 6 bases; nucleotides not matched to a gene: 9. The CDR3 spans 16 residues. Germline V gene data show CDR1 as MGHRA and CDR2 as YSYEKL. Unique molecular identifiers were incorporated into the prepared TCRbeta library. One entry per CDR3 protein results from TCRdb running MiXCR on the PCR reads. The sample comprises 800,000 to 1,000,000 distinct CDR3 sequences, roughly 31% of which are singletons, and about 28% rests with the top ten. This sample stems from a study of T-cell reconstitution after alpha-beta-depleted transplantation in children. The study's findings and limits: Reportedly, roughly two months post-transplant, alpha-beta T cells arose from several hundred expanded graft clones. There were some patients whose high TCRbeta diversity at day 60 came from surviving recipient T cells and thymic progenitors. At the one-year point after transplant, T-cell counts and TCRbeta diversity were found to come mostly from T cells that had been newly produced.

The chain joins TRBV4-1 to TRBJ2-2; 8 bases match TRBD1. The material was PBMCs, mostly from graft donor cells, obtained 360 days after TCRalphabeta/CD19-depleted stem cell transplant. The receptor was isolated from a boy younger than two who had a stem cell transplant for SCID, so the T cells may come from the graft donor. CDR3 in amino acids: CASSQTDRGYAGELFF. CDR3 in DNA: TGCGCCAGCAGCCAGACCGACAGGGGATACGCCGGGGAGCTGTTTTTT.